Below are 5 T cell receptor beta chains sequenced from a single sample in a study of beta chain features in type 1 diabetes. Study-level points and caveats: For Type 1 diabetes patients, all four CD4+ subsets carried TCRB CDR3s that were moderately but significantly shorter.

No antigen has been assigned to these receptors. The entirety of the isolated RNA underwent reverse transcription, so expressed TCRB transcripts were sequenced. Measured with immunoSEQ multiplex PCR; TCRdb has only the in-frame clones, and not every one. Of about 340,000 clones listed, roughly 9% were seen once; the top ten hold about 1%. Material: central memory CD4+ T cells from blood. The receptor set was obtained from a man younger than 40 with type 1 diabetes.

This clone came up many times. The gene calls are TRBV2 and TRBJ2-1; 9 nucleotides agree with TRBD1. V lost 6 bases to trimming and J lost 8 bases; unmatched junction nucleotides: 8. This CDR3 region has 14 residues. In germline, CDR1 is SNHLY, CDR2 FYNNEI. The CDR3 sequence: CASRGDRELDEQFF. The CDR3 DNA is TGTGCCAGCAGAGGGGACAGGGAACTTGATGAGCAGTTCTTC.

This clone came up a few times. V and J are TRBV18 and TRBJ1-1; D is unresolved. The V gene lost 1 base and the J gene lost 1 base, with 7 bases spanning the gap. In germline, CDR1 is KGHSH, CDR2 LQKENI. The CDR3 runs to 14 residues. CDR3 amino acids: CASSPRVENTEAFF. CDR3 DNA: TGTGCCAGCTCACCACGAGTGGAGAACACTGAAGCTTTCTTT.

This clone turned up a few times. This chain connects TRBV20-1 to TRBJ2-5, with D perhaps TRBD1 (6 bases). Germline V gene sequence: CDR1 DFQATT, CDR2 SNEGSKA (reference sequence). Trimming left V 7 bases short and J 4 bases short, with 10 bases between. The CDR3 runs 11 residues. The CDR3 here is CSGGGRETQYF. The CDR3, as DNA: TGCAGTGGTGGGGGCCGAGAGACCCAGTACTTC.

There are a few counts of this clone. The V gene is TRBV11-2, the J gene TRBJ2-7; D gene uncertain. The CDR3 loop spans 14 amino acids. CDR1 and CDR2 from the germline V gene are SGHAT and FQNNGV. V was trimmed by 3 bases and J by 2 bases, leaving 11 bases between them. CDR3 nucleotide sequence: TGTGCCAGCAGCTTGTCACGAGTCGCCTACGAGCAGTACTTC. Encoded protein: CASSLSRVAYEQYF.

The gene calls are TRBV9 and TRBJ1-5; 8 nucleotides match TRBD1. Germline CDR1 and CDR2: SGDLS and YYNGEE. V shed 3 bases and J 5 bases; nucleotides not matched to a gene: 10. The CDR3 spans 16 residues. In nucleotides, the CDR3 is TGTGCCAGCAGCGGGCCCCCTGACAGGGGTGATCAGCCCCAGCATTTT. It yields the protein CASSGPPDRGDQPQHF.